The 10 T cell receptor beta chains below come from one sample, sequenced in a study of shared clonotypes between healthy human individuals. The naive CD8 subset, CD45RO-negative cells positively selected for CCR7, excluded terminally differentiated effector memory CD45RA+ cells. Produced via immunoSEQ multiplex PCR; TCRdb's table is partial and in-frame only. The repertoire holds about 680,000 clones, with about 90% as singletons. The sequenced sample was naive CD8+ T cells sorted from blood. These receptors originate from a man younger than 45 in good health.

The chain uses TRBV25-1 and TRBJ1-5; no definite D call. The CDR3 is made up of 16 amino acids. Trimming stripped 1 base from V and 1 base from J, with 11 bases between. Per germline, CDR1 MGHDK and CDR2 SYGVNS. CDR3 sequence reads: CASSESHQASNQPQHF. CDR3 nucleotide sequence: TGTGCCAGCAGTGAATCCCACCAGGCCAGCAATCAGCCCCAGCATTTT.

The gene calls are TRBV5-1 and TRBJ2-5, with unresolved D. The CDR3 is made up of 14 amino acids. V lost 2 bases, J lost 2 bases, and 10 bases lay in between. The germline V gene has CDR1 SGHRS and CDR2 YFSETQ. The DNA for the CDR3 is TGCGCCAGCAGCTTTTACATTGAACAAGAGACCCAGTACTTC. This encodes CASSFYIEQETQYF.

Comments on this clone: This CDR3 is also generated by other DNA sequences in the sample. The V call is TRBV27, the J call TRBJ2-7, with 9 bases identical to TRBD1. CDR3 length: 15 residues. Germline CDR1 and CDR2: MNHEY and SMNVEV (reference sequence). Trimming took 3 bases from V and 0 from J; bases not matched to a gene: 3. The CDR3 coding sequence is TGTGCCAGCAGTTTCGGGACAGGGAGCTCCTACGAGCAGTACTTC. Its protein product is CASSFGTGSSYEQYF.

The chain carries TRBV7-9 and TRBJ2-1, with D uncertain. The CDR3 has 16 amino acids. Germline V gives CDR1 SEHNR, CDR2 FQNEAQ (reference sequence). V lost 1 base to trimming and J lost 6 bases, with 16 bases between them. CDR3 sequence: CASSLVYPGFGNEQFF. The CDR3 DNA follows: TGTGCCAGCAGCTTAGTTTACCCGGGTTTCGGCAATGAGCAGTTCTTC.

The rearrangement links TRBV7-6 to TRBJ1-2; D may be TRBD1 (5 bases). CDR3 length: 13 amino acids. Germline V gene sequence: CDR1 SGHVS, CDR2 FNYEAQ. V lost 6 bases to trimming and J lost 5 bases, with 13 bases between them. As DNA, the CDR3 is TGTGCCAGCAGTCCTGGGGGGTTTTATGGCTACACCTTC. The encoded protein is CASSPGGFYGYTF.

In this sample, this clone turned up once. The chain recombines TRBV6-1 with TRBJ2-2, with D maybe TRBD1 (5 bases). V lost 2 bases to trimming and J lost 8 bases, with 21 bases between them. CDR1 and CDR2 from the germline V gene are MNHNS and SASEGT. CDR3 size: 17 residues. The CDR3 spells CASSERAVQDRGGELFF. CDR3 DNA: TGTGCCAGCAGTGAACGGGCGGTACAGGACCGAGGAGGGGAGCTGTTTTTT.

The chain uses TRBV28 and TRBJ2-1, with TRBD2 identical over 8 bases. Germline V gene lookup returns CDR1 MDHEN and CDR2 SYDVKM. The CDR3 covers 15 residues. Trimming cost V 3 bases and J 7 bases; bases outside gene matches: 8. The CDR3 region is CASSFGTSSRNEQFF. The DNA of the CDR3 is TGTGCCAGCAGTTTCGGGACTAGTTCGAGGAATGAGCAGTTCTTC. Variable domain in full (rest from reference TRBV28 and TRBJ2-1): DVKVTQSSRYLVKRTGEKVFLECVQDMDHENMFWYRQDPGLGLRLIYFSYDVKMKEKGDIPEGYSVSREKKERFSLILESASTNQTSMYLCASSFGTSSRNEQFFGPGTRLTVL.

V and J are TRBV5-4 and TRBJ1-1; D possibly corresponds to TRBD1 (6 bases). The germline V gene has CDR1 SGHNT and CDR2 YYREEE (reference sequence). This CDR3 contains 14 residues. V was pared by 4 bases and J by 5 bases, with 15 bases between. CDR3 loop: CASSPDAGVTEAFF. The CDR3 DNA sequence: TGTGCCAGCAGCCCAGATGCAGGGGTAACTGAAGCTTTCTTT.

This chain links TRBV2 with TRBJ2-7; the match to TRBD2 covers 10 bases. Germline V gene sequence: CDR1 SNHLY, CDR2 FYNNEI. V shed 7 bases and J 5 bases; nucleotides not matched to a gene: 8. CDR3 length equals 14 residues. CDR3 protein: CASIKREGNNEQYF. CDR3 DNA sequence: TGTGCCAGCATTAAGCGGGAGGGAAATAACGAGCAGTACTTC.

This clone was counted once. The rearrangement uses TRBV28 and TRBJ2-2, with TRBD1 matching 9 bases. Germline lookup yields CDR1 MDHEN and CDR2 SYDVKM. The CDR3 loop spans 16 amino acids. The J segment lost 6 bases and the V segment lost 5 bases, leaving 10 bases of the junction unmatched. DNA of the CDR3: TGTGCCAGCAGTCGAACAGGGGGCGCCGTCTCCGGGGAGCTGTTTTTT. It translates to CASSRTGGAVSGELFF.